These 17 T cell receptor beta chains share one sample of origin, sequenced in a study of Ad26.COV2.S vaccination and SARS-CoV-2 variants. Regarding treatment: some 20 received Ad26.COV2.S at low or high dose, single or two shots; about 5 received placebo; per-sample allocation not given. After the first vaccine or placebo injection, samples were drawn on day 63. This table comes from immunoSEQ multiplex PCR, and its TCRdb copy is limited to in-frame clones, with some not included. The sample has around 270,000 clones; around nine tenths are singletons. Sample: peripheral blood, taken in a trial of Ad26.COV2.S vaccine versus placebo. The receptors shown here come from a person aged 18-65 years who received the Ad26.COV2.S COVID-19 vaccine or a placebo.

This clone was seen a few times. The chain has TRBV3-1 (or the pseudogene TRBV3-2) and TRBJ1-6; no clear D. Trimming removed 4 bases at V and 7 bases at J, with 8 bases between. Germline V gives CDR1 LGHDT, CDR2 YNNKEL (reference sequence). The CDR3 has 13 amino acids. The CDR3 DNA follows: TGTGCCAGCAGCCTTAGCTGGAATTCACCCCTCCACTTT. It is translated as CASSLSWNSPLHF.

The gene calls are TRBV18 and TRBJ2-7; maybe TRBD2 (5 bases). This CDR3 has 14 amino acids. Germline V gene sequence: CDR1 KGHSH, CDR2 LQKENI. Trimming pared 3 bases from V and 2 bases from J, leaving 11 bases between. The CDR3 region is CASSPRTPPYEQYV. As DNA, the CDR3 is TGTGCCAGCTCACCCCGGACTCCCCCCTACGAGCAGTACGTC.

This chain joins TRBV6-4 and TRBJ2-1; D may match TRBD1 or TRBD2 (6 bases each). Germline values: CDR1 MRHNA, CDR2 SNTAGT. This CDR3 is 13 amino acids long. V was trimmed by 3 bases and J by 9 bases, leaving 12 bases between them. As DNA, the CDR3 is TGTGCCAGCAGTGAGGGGGGCCTTGGTGAGCAGTTCTTC. Encoded protein: CASSEGGLGEQFF.

The rearrangement uses TRBV15 and TRBJ2-7; 10 bases are a match to TRBD2. Germline-derived CDR1 and CDR2 are LNHNV and YYDKDF (reference sequence). This CDR3 comprises 15 residues. Losses at the gene ends were 0 bases for V and 5 bases for J; bases not matched to a gene: 4. CDR3 region: CATSRDRAGGDEQYV. The CDR3 coding sequence is TGTGCCACCAGCAGAGATAGAGCGGGAGGGGACGAGCAGTACGTC.

V gene TRBV4-3 combines with J gene TRBJ2-4; 7 bases agree with TRBD2. This CDR3 spans 15 amino acids. CDR1 is LGHNA and CDR2 is YSLEER in the germline V gene. The ends lost 4 bases at V and 7 bases at J; junction bases unmatched: 10. The CDR3: CASSLDSGSGNIQYF. The DNA of the CDR3 is TGCGCCAGCAGCCTGGATAGCGGGTCCGGGAACATTCAGTACTTC.

This clone showed up just a few times. The chain recombines TRBV18 with TRBJ1-1, with a weak D call TRBD1 (6 bases). Trimming left V 4 bases short and J 3 bases short, with 21 bases between. The CDR3 sequence is 17 residues long. CDR1 KGHSH and CDR2 LQKENI come from the germline V gene. The CDR3 is CASSLTKQGKRYTEAFF. CDR3 nucleotide sequence: TGTGCCAGCTCACTCACAAAACAGGGCAAGAGATACACTGAAGCTTTCTTT.

This rearrangement joins TRBV19 to TRBJ2-7, with 8 bases that match TRBD1. V shed 5 bases and J 3 bases; nucleotides not matched to a gene: 9. Germline-derived CDR1 and CDR2 are LNHDA and SQIVND (reference sequence). There are 15 residues in the CDR3. The CDR3 protein is CASSFPGTGDYEQYF. CDR3 DNA sequence: TGTGCCAGTAGTTTCCCCGGGACAGGAGACTACGAGCAGTACTTC.

The rearrangement joins TRBV2 to TRBJ2-4; the match to TRBD2 covers 8 bases. Germline assignment: CDR1 SNHLY and CDR2 FYNNEI. V trimming: 11 bases; J trimming: 3 bases; junction bases outside the gene matches: 9. CDR3 length: 14 residues. CDR3 sequence: CAGSGAGGKNIQYF. CDR3 nucleotides: TGTGCCGGTTCAGGGGCGGGGGGCAAAAACATTCAGTACTTC.

This chain links TRBV3-1 (or the pseudogene TRBV3-2) with TRBJ2-3, with 9 bases matching TRBD2. The CDR3 covers 15 residues. The ends lost 5 bases at V and 2 bases at J; junction bases unmatched: 5. Germline V gives CDR1 LGHDT, CDR2 YNNKEL (reference sequence). The CDR3 coding sequence is TGTGCCAGCAGCTTTAGCGGGGGTATCACAGATACGCAGTATTTT. Protein sequence: CASSFSGGITDTQYF.

This clone was seen a single time. This rearrangement joins TRBV3-1 (or the pseudogene TRBV3-2) to TRBJ2-5; D not resolved. Germline lookup yields CDR1 LGHDT and CDR2 YNNKEL (reference sequence). This CDR3 contains 15 residues. The V end was cut by 0 bases, the J end by 5 bases, with 13 bases between. The CDR3 DNA follows: TGTGCCAGCAGCCAAGATGTAGAAAAACGGGAGACCCAGTACTTC. Translating gives CASSQDVEKRETQYF.

The chain carries TRBV3-1 (or the pseudogene TRBV3-2) and TRBJ2-1, with a possible D match to TRBD1 (7 bases). Germline values: CDR1 LGHDT, CDR2 YNNKEL (reference sequence). This CDR3 has 14 amino acids. V lost 3 bases and J 9 bases, leaving 15 bases between the germline ends. The CDR3 bases are TGTGCCAGCAGCCAGAGTCCAGGGGGGAGTGAGCAGTTCTTC. It translates to CASSQSPGGSEQFF.

The chain recombines TRBV25-1 with TRBJ2-7, with 9 nucleotides matching TRBD1. The CDR3 is 15 amino acids. The germline gives CDR1 MGHDK, CDR2 SYGVNS. J lost 7 bases, V lost 6 bases, and 13 bases had no gene match. The CDR3 here is CASRRDGTGSGEQYF. CDR3 DNA sequence: TGTGCCAGCAGGAGAGATGGGACAGGGTCTGGAGAGCAGTACTTC.

The rearrangement links TRBV27 to TRBJ2-2; D might be TRBD2 (6 bases). Trimming removed 2 bases at V and 5 bases at J, with 9 bases between. Per germline, CDR1 MNHEY and CDR2 SMNVEV (reference sequence). CDR3 length equals 14 residues. CDR3 amino acids: CASSLVGGTGELFF. As DNA, the CDR3 is TGTGCCAGCAGTTTAGTGGGGGGTACCGGGGAGCTGTTTTTT.

On this clone itself: A read error is likely here: a far larger clone is one base away. V is TRBV14 and J is TRBJ2-1; D not resolved. V gave up 0 bases and J gave up 8 bases, with 8 bases separating them. This CDR3 is built from 13 residues. Germline V lookup: CDR1 SGHDN, CDR2 FVKESK. In DNA form, the CDR3 reads TGTGCCAGCAGCCAAGATAGGTTCCATGAGCAGTTCTTC. Translation gives CASSQDRFHEQFF.

The chain uses TRBV13 and TRBJ2-5; the D is unclear. V shed 4 bases and J shed 0 bases, with 0 bases lying between them. The CDR3 runs to 11 residues. CDR1 and CDR2 (germline): PRHDT, FYEKMQ (reference sequence). The CDR3, as DNA: TGTGCCAGCAGCTACCAAGAGACCCAGTACTTC. This gives the protein CASSYQETQYF.

The chain is built from TRBV6-5 and TRBJ1-5; D is unclear. Trimming removed 11 bases from V and 3 bases from J, with 14 bases in between. This CDR3 has 13 residues. Germline V lookup: CDR1 MNHEY, CDR2 SVGAGI. CDR3 sequence reads: CAARRVSNQPQHF. DNA for the CDR3: TGTGCCGCGCGAAGGGTTTCCAATCAGCCCCAGCATTTT.

The chain couples TRBV9 to TRBJ1-1; D is ambiguous. This CDR3 comprises 13 residues. Trimming took off 0 bases at V and 7 bases at J, with 10 bases between the two ends. Looked up from germline, CDR1 is SGDLS and CDR2 is YYNGEE. The CDR3 bases are TGTGCCAGCAGCGTAGGCCTGGGCGGTGAAGCTTTCTTT. This gives the protein CASSVGLGGEAFF.